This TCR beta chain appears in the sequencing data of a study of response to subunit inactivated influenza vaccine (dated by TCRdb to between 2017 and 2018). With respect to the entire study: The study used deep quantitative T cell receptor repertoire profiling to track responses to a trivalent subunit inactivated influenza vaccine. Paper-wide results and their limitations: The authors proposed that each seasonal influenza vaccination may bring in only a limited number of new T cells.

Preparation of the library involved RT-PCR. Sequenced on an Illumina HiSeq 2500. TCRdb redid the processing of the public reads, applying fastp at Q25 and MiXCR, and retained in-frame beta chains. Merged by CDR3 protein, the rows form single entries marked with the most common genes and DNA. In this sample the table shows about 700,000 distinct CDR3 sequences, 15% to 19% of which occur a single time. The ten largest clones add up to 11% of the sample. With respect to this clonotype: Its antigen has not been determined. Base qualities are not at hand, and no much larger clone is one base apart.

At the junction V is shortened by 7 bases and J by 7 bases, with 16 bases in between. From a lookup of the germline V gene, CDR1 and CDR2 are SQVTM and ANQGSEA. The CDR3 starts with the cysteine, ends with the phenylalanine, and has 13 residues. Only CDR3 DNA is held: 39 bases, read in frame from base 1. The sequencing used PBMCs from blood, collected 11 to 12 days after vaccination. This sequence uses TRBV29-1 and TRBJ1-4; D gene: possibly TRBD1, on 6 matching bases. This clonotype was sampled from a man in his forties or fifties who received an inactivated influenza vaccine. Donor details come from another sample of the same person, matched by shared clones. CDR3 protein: CSAGGGASEKLFF. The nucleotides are TGCAGCGCCGGTGGGGGGGCCTCTGAAAAACTGTTTTTT. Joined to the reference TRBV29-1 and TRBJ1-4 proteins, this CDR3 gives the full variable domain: SAVISQKPSRDICQRGTSLTIQCQVDSQVTMMFWYRQQPGQSLTLIATANQGSEATYESGFVIDKFPISRPNLTFSTLTVSNMSPEDSSIYLCSAGGGASEKLFFGSGTQLSVL.